This T cell receptor beta chain was found in a study of CD8+ T cells in alopecia areata. Overall study results and limits: Against the mouse data, patients shared TCRs less clearly, possibly for HLA reasons. Under tofacitinib, numerous expanded lesional clonotypes remained detectable in scalp and blood. For lesional scalp, especially alopecia totalis/universalis, clonality was higher than in normal scalp.

The treatment denotes: oral pan-JAK inhibitor, 5-10 mg twice daily. Cell sorting on a FACSAria was used to separate CD4+ and CD8+ T cells from the PBMCs. Only a few counts were recorded for this clone. Its antigen is currently unknown. Following RNA extraction, reverse transcription yielded cDNA that acted as the sequencing template. Sequencing used immunoSEQ multiplex PCR; TCRdb keeps in-frame clones, though not all of them. The sample includes over 95,000 clones, under 70% seen only once; the top ten take 15%. Germline CDR1 is MDHEN and CDR2 is SYDVKM. The CDR3 loop spans 17 amino acids. V dropped 3 bases and J dropped 3; count of bases not matched to a gene: 12.

The receptor was derived from a human donor with alopecia areata. The J gene is TRBJ2-5, the V gene TRBV28, with 8 bases lining up with TRBD2. Specimen: CD8+ T cells sorted from blood, collected at week 4, from a patient treated with tofacitinib. The CDR3 bases are TGTGCCAGCAGTTTGTCACCCGGGAGCGGGAGTAAAGAGACCCAGTACTTC. Protein sequence: CASSLSPGSGSKETQYF.